This T cell receptor (beta chain) was identified during a study of cytotoxic CD8 clonotypes in ibrutinib-treated CLL. TCRdb's table, derived via immunoSEQ multiplex PCR, lists solely in-frame clones and lacks some. The sample includes some 200,000 clones, 75% to 85% of them seen just once. This clone was seen only a few times. This specimen consisted of PBMCs, obtained after 12 months of ibrutinib treatment. This sequence was found in a human donor with chronic lymphocytic leukemia.

CDR3 amino acids: CASSGRDSDLAKLGYTF. CDR3 DNA: TGTGCCAGCAGCGGCCGGGACAGCGATCTGGCGAAACTTGGCTACACCTTC. The chain uses TRBV7-8 and TRBJ1-2; TRBD1 aligns across 7 bases. The trim removed 5 bases at V and 7 bases at J, leaving 19 bases unmatched. The germline gives CDR1 SGHVS, CDR2 FQNEAQ. This CDR3 is built from 17 residues.